A selection of T cell receptor beta chains follows, all from one sample in a study of blood T cell repertoires in COVID-19. Sequencing used immunoSEQ multiplex PCR; TCRdb keeps in-frame clones, though not all of them. This table holds about 75,000 clones, roughly 90% found once. The sample consisted of peripheral blood. The receptors stem from a human donor in a cohort sampled during active COVID-19. The CDR3 runs from the conserved cysteine through the conserved F or W. A D gene is named only where the DNA matches it firmly. Expanded clones are given a class, and other clones once, few, many or no size at all.

TRBV6-2/TRBV6-3,.,TRBJ2-1,19,TRBD2,CASSTPSARRSGREGEQFF,TGTGCCAGCAGTACGCCTTCCGCCCGGCGTAGCGGGAGGGAAGGGGAGCAGTTCTTC
TRBV9,.,TRBJ2-5,15,TRBD2,CASSVLAGGQETQYF,TGTGCCAGCAGCGTACTAGCGGGAGGCCAAGAGACCCAGTACTTC
TRBV7-2,.,TRBJ2-2,13,.,CASSFANTGELFF,TGTGCCAGCAGCTTCGCGAACACCGGGGAGCTGTTTTTT
TRBV10-1,.,TRBJ2-1,16,.,CASSQRTGGRGNEQFF,TGCGCCAGCAGCCAGAGGACCGGAGGACGTGGCAATGAGCAGTTCTTC
TRBV27,.,TRBJ1-1,14,.,CASSWRGIGTEAFF,TGTGCCAGCAGTTGGCGGGGGATTGGCACTGAAGCTTTCTTT
TRBV18,.,TRBJ1-6,15,.,CASSPLPGDNSPLHF,TGTGCCAGCTCACCATTGCCAGGGGATAATTCACCCCTCCACTTT
TRBV6-5,.,TRBJ2-7,14,.,CASSTAGWVYEQYF,TGTGCCAGCAGTACGGCGGGGTGGGTCTACGAGCAGTACTTC
TRBV7-2,.,TRBJ1-6,15,.,CASSLGQGNGSPLHF,TGTGCCAGCAGCTTAGGGCAGGGGAACGGTTCACCCCTCCACTTT
TRBV3-1/TRBV3-2,few,TRBJ2-1,15,TRBD2,CASSPLRRGASEQFF,TGTGCCAGCAGCCCCCTTAGGCGGGGGGCTAGTGAGCAGTTCTTC
TRBV19,.,TRBJ1-5,15,.,CASSISWQGNQPQHF,TGTGCCAGTAGTATATCATGGCAAGGCAATCAGCCCCAGCATTTT
TRBV3-1/TRBV3-2,.,TRBJ2-7,16,TRBD2,CASSQGLAGLSYEQYF,TGTGCCAGCAGCCAAGGACTAGCGGGGCTCTCCTACGAGCAGTACTTC
TRBV4-3,.,TRBJ2-1,15,.,CASSPRTSSDNEQFF,TGCGCCAGCAGCCCCCGCACTAGCAGCGACAATGAGCAGTTCTTC
TRBV9,.,TRBJ2-7,18,TRBD1,CASSVDSGTGGVSYEQYF,TGTGCCAGCAGCGTCGATTCCGGGACAGGAGGGGTCAGCTACGAGCAGTACTTC
TRBV7-6,.,TRBJ2-1,15,.,CASSLAPWQGGEQFF,TGTGCCAGCAGCTTAGCGCCGTGGCAGGGCGGTGAGCAGTTCTTC
TRBV29-1,.,TRBJ1-2,12,TRBD1,CSVAGTGDGYTF,TGCAGCGTGGCCGGGACAGGGGATGGCTACACCTTC
TRBV19,.,TRBJ2-2,15,TRBD2,CASSKAGEDTGELFF,TGTGCCAGTAGTAAAGCGGGGGAGGACACCGGGGAGCTGTTTTTT
TRBV6-5,.,TRBJ1-1,16,.,CASSYTFARGGTEAFF,TGTGCCAGCAGTTACACCTTCGCGCGGGGTGGCACTGAAGCTTTCTTT
TRBV13,.,TRBJ1-2,13,.,CASSSRGSYGYTF,TGTGCCAGCAGCTCCAGGGGATCCTATGGCTACACCTTC
TRBV9,.,TRBJ2-7,14,TRBD2,CASSVGGSGNEQYF,TGTGCCAGCAGCGTAGGCGGGAGCGGCAACGAGCAGTACTTC
TRBV5-1,.,TRBJ1-4,14,.,CASSQSGLPEKLFF,TGCGCCAGCAGCCAGTCGGGACTCCCGGAAAAACTGTTTTTT
TRBV6-5,.,TRBJ2-1,14,TRBD2,CASKRGGLYNEQFF,TGTGCCAGCAAACGGGGGGGCCTCTACAATGAGCAGTTCTTC
TRBV7-2,.,TRBJ1-6,13,.,CASSPRRDSPLHF,TGTGCCAGCAGCCCCCGGCGGGATTCACCCCTCCACTTT
TRBV10-3,.,TRBJ2-3,10,.,CASSTDTQYF,TGTGCCTCAAGCACAGATACGCAGTATTTT
TRBV10-3,.,TRBJ1-1,14,TRBD1,CAIRPGQGNTEAFF,TGTGCCATCAGACCCGGACAGGGGAACACTGAAGCTTTCTTT
TRBV18,once,TRBJ2-1,14,.,CASSPQSSSDEQFF,TGTGCCAGCTCACCCCAATCGAGCTCGGATGAGCAGTTCTTC
TRBV4-1,.,TRBJ2-7,15,.,CASSLDRTRAGEQYF,TGCGCCAGCAGCCTAGACAGGACGAGGGCGGGGGAGCAGTACTTC